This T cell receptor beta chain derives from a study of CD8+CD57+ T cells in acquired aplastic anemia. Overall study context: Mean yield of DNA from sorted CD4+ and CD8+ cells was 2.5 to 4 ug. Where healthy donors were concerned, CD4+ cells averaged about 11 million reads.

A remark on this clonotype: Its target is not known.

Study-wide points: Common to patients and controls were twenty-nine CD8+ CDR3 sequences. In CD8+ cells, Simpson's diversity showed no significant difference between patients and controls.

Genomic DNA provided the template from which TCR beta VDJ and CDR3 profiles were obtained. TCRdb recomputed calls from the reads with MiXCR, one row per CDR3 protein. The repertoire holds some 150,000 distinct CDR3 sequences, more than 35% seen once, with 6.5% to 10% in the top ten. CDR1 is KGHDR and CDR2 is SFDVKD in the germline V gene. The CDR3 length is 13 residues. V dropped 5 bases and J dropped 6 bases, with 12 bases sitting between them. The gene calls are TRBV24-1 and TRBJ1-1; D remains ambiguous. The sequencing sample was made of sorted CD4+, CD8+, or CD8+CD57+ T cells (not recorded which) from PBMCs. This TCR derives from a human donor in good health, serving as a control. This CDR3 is CATSGAKGAEAFF. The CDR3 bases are TGTGCCACCAGTGGGGCGAAGGGAGCTGAAGCTTTCTTT.